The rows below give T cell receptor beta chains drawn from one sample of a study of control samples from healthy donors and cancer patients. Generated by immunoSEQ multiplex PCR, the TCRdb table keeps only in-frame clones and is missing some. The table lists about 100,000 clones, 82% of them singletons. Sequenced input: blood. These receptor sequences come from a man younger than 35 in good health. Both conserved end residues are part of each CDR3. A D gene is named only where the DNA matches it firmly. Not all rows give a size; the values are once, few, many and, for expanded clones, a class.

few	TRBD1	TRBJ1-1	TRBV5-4	CASSTRQGLNTEAFF	TGTGCCAGCAGCACGCGACAGGGACTGAACACTGAAGCTTTCTTT
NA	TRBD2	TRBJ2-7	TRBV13	CATGAGEGRSHEQYF	TGTGCCACCGGGGCGGGGGAGGGCCGGTCTCACGAGCAGTACTTC
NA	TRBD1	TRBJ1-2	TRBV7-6	CASSPWTGVNYGYTF	TGTGCCAGCAGCCCCTGGACAGGGGTTAACTATGGCTACACCTTC
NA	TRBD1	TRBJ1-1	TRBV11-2	CASSSPGQGLNTEAFF	TGTGCCAGCAGCTCCCCGGGACAGGGCCTGAACACTGAAGCTTTCTTT
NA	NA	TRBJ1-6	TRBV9	CASSQRRDGNNSPLHF	TGTGCCAGCAGCCAACGGAGGGACGGAAATAATTCACCCCTCCACTTT
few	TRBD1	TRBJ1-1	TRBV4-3	CASSRGTGGWSTEAFF	TGCGCCAGCAGCCGAGGGACAGGGGGTTGGAGCACTGAAGCTTTCTTT
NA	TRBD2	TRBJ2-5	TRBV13	CASSLIGLADQETQYF	TGTGCCAGCAGCTTAATCGGACTAGCCGACCAAGAGACCCAGTACTTC
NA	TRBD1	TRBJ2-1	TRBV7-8	CASSLGTGATTSEQFF	TGTGCCAGCAGCTTAGGGACAGGGGCTACGACTAGTGAGCAGTTCTTC
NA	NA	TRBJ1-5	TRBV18	CASSSDSNQPQHF	TGTGCCAGCTCATCGGACAGCAATCAGCCCCAGCATTTT
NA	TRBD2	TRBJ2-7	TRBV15	CATSPGLEYEQYF	TGTGCCACCAGCCCGGGACTAGAATACGAGCAGTACTTC
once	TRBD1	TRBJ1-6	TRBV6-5	CASSWTGNSPLHF	TGTGCCAGCAGTTGGACAGGCAATTCACCCCTCCACTTT
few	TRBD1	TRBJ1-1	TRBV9	CASRKGQGSRGTEAFF	TGTGCCAGCAGGAAGGGACAGGGGTCCCGTGGCACTGAAGCTTTCTTT
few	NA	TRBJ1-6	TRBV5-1	CASSFGGAVYNSPLHF	TGCGCCAGCAGCTTTGGGGGGGCCGTCTATAATTCACCCCTCCACTTT
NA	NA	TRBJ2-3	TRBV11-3	CASSPARTRDGQDTQYF	TGTGCCAGCAGCCCAGCCAGAACAAGGGACGGGCAGGATACGCAGTATTTT
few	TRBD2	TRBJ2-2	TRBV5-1	CASSLDASGNTGELFF	TGCGCCAGCAGCTTGGATGCTAGCGGGAACACCGGGGAGCTGTTTTTT
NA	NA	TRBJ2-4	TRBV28	CASTRAAGKNIQYF	TGTGCCAGCACCCGCGCGGCTGGGAAAAACATTCAGTACTTC
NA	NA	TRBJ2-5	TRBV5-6	CASSFDRTKTQYF	TGTGCCAGCAGCTTCGACAGGACAAAGACCCAGTACTTC
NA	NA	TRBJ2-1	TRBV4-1	CASSQVSESYNEQFF	TGCGCCAGCAGCCAAGTATCTGAGTCCTACAATGAGCAGTTCTTC
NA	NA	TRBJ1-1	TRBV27	CASSFSGGGFTEAFF	TGTGCCAGCAGTTTTTCTGGGGGCGGCTTCACTGAAGCTTTCTTT
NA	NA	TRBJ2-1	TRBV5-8	CASSSLAGSLLGSEQFF	TGTGCCAGCAGCTCCTTAGCCGGGTCGTTATTGGGCAGTGAGCAGTTCTTC
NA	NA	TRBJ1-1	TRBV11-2	CASSLDRGGTEAFF	TGTGCCAGCAGCTTAGATCGAGGGGGGACTGAAGCTTTCTTT
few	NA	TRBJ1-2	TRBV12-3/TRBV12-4	CASSLKGYHGYTF	TGTGCCAGCAGTTTAAAGGGGTATCATGGCTACACCTTC
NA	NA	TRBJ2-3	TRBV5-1	CASFREGMRTDTQYF	TGCGCCAGCTTCAGGGAAGGTATGCGCACAGATACGCAGTATTTT
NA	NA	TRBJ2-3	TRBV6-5	CASSYDHTDTQYF	TGTGCCAGCAGTTACGACCACACAGATACGCAGTATTTT
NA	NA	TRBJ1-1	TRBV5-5	CASSLEVAGNTEAFF	TGTGCCAGCAGCTTGGAAGTTGCGGGGAACACTGAAGCTTTCTTT
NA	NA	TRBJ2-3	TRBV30	CAWKSGAHTQYF	TGTGCCTGGAAGTCGGGGGCCCATACGCAGTATTTT
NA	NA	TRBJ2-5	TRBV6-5	CASSYSSIVGRETQYF	TGTGCCAGCAGTTACTCGTCAATTGTAGGGAGAGAGACCCAGTACTTC
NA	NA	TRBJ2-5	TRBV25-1	CASSEGDQRETQYF	TGTGCCAGCAGTGAAGGGGACCAACGGGAGACCCAGTACTTC
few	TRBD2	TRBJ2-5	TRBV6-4	CASSEVAGGQETQYF	TGTGCCAGCAGTGAAGTAGCGGGGGGGCAAGAGACCCAGTACTTC
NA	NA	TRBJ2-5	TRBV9	CASSVRGGQETQYF	TGTGCCAGCAGCGTAAGGGGGGGGCAAGAGACCCAGTACTTC
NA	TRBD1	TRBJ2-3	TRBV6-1	CASSDWDRGLESTDTQYF	TGTGCCAGCAGTGATTGGGACAGGGGGCTTGAAAGTACAGATACGCAGTATTTT
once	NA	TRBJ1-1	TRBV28	CASRNSWGMAFF	TGTGCCAGCAGAAATTCTTGGGGAATGGCTTTCTTT
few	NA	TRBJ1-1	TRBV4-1	CASSQSQNTEAFF	TGCGCCAGCAGCCAATCACAGAACACTGAAGCTTTCTTT
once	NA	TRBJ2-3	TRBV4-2	CASSRRSEGGATDTQYF	TGTGCCAGCAGCCGCCGCTCCGAGGGGGGGGCGACAGATACGCAGTATTTT
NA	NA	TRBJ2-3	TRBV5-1	CASSPGTLDTDTQYF	TGCGCCAGCAGCCCAGGGACCCTGGACACAGATACGCAGTATTTT
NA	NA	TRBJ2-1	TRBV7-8	CASRRGGSYNEQFF	TGTGCCAGCAGGCGAGGCGGGTCTTACAATGAGCAGTTCTTC
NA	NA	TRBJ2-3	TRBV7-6	CASSLVLSRGASSDTQYF	TGTGCCAGCAGCCTTGTCCTTTCCCGGGGGGCCTCATCAGATACGCAGTATTTT
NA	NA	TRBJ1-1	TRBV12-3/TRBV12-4	CASSLGGNTEAFF	TGTGCCAGCAGTTTAGGGGGGAACACTGAAGCTTTCTTT
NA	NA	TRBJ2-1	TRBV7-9	CASSPAGSSYNEQFF	TGTGCCAGCAGCCCCGCCGGGAGCTCCTACAATGAGCAGTTCTTC
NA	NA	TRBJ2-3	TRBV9	CASSVSWSTDTQYF	TGTGCCAGCAGCGTATCCTGGAGCACAGATACGCAGTATTTT
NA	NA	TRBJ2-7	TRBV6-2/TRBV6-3	CASSYPIAPKLSRIYEQYF	TGTGCCAGCAGTTACCCCATAGCCCCGAAGTTAAGCAGGATCTACGAGCAGTACTTC
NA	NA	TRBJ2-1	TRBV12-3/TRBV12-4	CASSATGLNEQFF	TGTGCCAGCAGTGCCACTGGGCTGAATGAGCAGTTCTTC
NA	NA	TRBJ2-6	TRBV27	CASSSDFRRTGPSGANVLTF	TGTGCCAGCAGTTCCGACTTCAGGAGGACGGGGCCCTCTGGGGCCAACGTCCTGACTTTC
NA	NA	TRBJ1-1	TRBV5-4	CASSLAGGPVTEAFF	TGTGCCAGCAGCTTGGCGGGGGGGCCGGTCACTGAAGCTTTCTTT
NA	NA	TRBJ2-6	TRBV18	CASSPPGHISGANVLTF	TGTGCCAGCTCACCTCCGGGACACATCTCTGGGGCCAACGTCCTGACTTTC
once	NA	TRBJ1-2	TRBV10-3	CAISGGQANTINYGYTF	TGTGCCATCAGTGGGGGGCAGGCAAATACTATTAACTATGGCTACACCTTC
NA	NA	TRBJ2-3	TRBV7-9	CASSNRESATDTQYF	TGTGCCAGCAGCAACCGGGAATCGGCCACAGATACGCAGTATTTT
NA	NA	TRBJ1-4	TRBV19	CASSMPSRNEKLFF	TGTGCCAGTAGTATGCCCAGCCGTAATGAAAAACTGTTTTTT
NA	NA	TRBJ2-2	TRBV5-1	CASSFSGAGELFF	TGCGCCAGCAGCTTCTCCGGGGCCGGGGAGCTGTTTTTT
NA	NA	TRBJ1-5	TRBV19	CASSTGTARNQPQHF	TGTGCCAGTAGTACCGGGACGGCTCGCAATCAGCCCCAGCATTTT
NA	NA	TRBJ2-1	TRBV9	CASSPQGASNEQFF	TGTGCCAGCAGCCCCCAAGGGGCAAGCAATGAGCAGTTCTTC
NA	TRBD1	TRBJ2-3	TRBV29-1	CSVEDQRTGGTDTQYF	TGCAGCGTTGAGGATCAGCGGACAGGGGGCACAGATACGCAGTATTTT
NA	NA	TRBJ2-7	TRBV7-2	CASSLAGQSGEQYF	TGTGCCAGCAGCTTAGCCGGGCAGTCCGGAGAGCAGTACTTC
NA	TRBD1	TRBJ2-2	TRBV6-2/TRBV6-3	CASSYSGTGPPGELFF	TGTGCCAGCAGTTACTCCGGGACAGGGCCCCCCGGGGAGCTGTTTTTT
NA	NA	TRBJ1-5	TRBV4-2	CASSRGGEVNQPQHF	TGTGCCAGCAGCCGCGGGGGGGAGGTCAATCAGCCCCAGCATTTT